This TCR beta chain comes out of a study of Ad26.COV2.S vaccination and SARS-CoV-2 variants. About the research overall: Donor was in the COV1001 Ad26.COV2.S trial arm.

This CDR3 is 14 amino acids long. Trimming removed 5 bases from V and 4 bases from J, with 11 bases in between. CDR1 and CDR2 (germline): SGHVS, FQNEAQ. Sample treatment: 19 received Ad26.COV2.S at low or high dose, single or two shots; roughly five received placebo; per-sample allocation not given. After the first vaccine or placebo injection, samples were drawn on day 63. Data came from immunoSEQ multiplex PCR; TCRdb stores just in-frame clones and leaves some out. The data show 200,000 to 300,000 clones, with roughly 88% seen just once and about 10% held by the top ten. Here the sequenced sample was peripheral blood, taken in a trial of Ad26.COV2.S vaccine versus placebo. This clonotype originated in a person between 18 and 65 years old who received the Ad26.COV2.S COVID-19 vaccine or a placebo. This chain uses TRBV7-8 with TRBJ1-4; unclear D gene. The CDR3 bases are TGTGCCAGCAGCCCTCGCGGGTTTAATGAAAAACTGTTTTTT. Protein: CASSPRGFNEKLFF.